This is a list of T cell receptor beta chains from one sample in a study of monozygotic twins with cystic fibrosis. Using immunoSEQ multiplex PCR, the repertoire was profiled, and TCRdb retains in-frame clones only, with some absent. The table includes tens of thousands of clones, 84% detected once. Sequenced material: blood. Receptors originate from a girl aged 2 to 10 with cystic fibrosis. CDR3s include the opening cysteine and the closing phenylalanine or tryptophan. Each record gives: clone size, V gene, D gene, J gene, CDR3 DNA, CDR3 protein. The D gene is left open where the match is weak. Clone size is shown for a subset of rows, as once, few, many or a class of expanded clone.

clone_size: NA
v_call: TRBV12-5
d_call: NA
j_call: TRBJ1-1
cdr3_nt: TGTGCTAGTGGTTCATCTATACAGGGATCAACTTTCTTT
cdr3_aa: CASGSSIQGSTFF

clone_size: NA
v_call: TRBV30
d_call: TRBD1
j_call: TRBJ2-6
cdr3_nt: TGTGCCTGGAGGGTTCCGGTCAGGGGGCAGAAGGTAGTAGCTGGGGCCAACGTCCTGACTTTC
cdr3_aa: CAWRVPVRGQKVVAGANVLTF

clone_size: NA
v_call: TRBV5-1
d_call: TRBD1
j_call: TRBJ1-1
cdr3_nt: TGCGCCAGCAGTTCGTGGGGACAGGGGGTGAACACTGAAGCTTTCTTT
cdr3_aa: CASSSWGQGVNTEAFF

clone_size: NA
v_call: TRBV19
d_call: NA
j_call: TRBJ1-6
cdr3_nt: TGTGCCAGTAGTGTGACAGCGAGTAATTCACCCCTCCACTTT
cdr3_aa: CASSVTASNSPLHF

clone_size: NA
v_call: TRBV27
d_call: NA
j_call: TRBJ2-1
cdr3_nt: TGTGCCAGCAGTTTGGAACCCTACAATGAGCAGTTCTTC
cdr3_aa: CASSLEPYNEQFF

clone_size: NA
v_call: TRBV7-2
d_call: NA
j_call: TRBJ1-1
cdr3_nt: TGTGCCAGCAGCTTAAGTTTCGGGGGGGACACTGAAGCTTTCTTT
cdr3_aa: CASSLSFGGDTEAFF

clone_size: NA
v_call: TRBV4-3
d_call: NA
j_call: TRBJ1-1
cdr3_nt: TGCGCCAGCAGCCAAGTAACTTCCCTGAACACTGAAGCTTTCTTT
cdr3_aa: CASSQVTSLNTEAFF

clone_size: NA
v_call: TRBV30
d_call: NA
j_call: TRBJ1-5
cdr3_nt: TGTGCCTGGAACAGGTTAAATCAGCCCCAGCATTTT
cdr3_aa: CAWNRLNQPQHF

clone_size: NA
v_call: TRBV5-1
d_call: NA
j_call: TRBJ1-5
cdr3_nt: TGCGCCAGCAGCTTGACAGGGAACAATCAGCCCCAGCATTTT
cdr3_aa: CASSLTGNNQPQHF

clone_size: NA
v_call: TRBV25-1
d_call: NA
j_call: TRBJ1-1
cdr3_nt: TGTGCCAGCAGTGAACTAGGGGACACTGAAGCTTTCTTT
cdr3_aa: CASSELGDTEAFF

clone_size: NA
v_call: TRBV6-1
d_call: TRBD1
j_call: TRBJ1-5
cdr3_nt: TGTGCCAGCAGTGAAGGCAGACAGGGGAGGCAGCCCCAGCATTTT
cdr3_aa: CASSEGRQGRQPQHF

clone_size: NA
v_call: TRBV30
d_call: NA
j_call: TRBJ1-1
cdr3_nt: TGTGCCTGGACCTTTGGACAGTATTCTTCCAAAGCTTTCTTT
cdr3_aa: CAWTFGQYSSKAFF

clone_size: NA
v_call: TRBV29-1
d_call: NA
j_call: TRBJ2-1
cdr3_nt: TGCAGCGTTGACCCCCGGGCTTCCTACAATGAGCAGTTCTTC
cdr3_aa: CSVDPRASYNEQFF

clone_size: NA
v_call: TRBV20-1
d_call: NA
j_call: TRBJ2-4
cdr3_nt: TGCAGTGTTCTAGCCAAAAACATTCAGTACTTC
cdr3_aa: CSVLAKNIQYF

clone_size: NA
v_call: TRBV5-1
d_call: NA
j_call: TRBJ2-3
cdr3_nt: TGCGCCAGCAGCTCCCTACCCACAGATACGCAGTATTTT
cdr3_aa: CASSSLPTDTQYF

clone_size: NA
v_call: TRBV6-5
d_call: NA
j_call: TRBJ2-6
cdr3_nt: TGTGCCAGCAGTTACGCGCAAGCCCCTGGGGCCAACGTCCTGACTTTC
cdr3_aa: CASSYAQAPGANVLTF

clone_size: NA
v_call: TRBV5-1
d_call: NA
j_call: TRBJ2-5
cdr3_nt: TGCGCCAGCAGCTTGGCCCTGACGGACCAAGAGACCCAGTACTTC
cdr3_aa: CASSLALTDQETQYF

clone_size: NA
v_call: TRBV15
d_call: NA
j_call: TRBJ1-5
cdr3_nt: TGTGCCACCAGCAGAGATAACAGCAATCAGCCCCAGCATTTT
cdr3_aa: CATSRDNSNQPQHF

clone_size: NA
v_call: TRBV10-3
d_call: NA
j_call: TRBJ2-3
cdr3_nt: TGTGCCATCAGTGAGTCAAACGGCACAGATACGCAGTATTTT
cdr3_aa: CAISESNGTDTQYF

clone_size: NA
v_call: TRBV5-1
d_call: NA
j_call: TRBJ1-2
cdr3_nt: TGCGCCAGCAGACCCACGACTACTAACTATGGCTACACCTTC
cdr3_aa: CASRPTTTNYGYTF

clone_size: NA
v_call: TRBV18
d_call: NA
j_call: TRBJ2-5
cdr3_nt: TGTGCCAGCTCACCGACTCAGGTCCAAGAGACCCAGTACTTC
cdr3_aa: CASSPTQVQETQYF

clone_size: few
v_call: TRBV30
d_call: NA
j_call: TRBJ2-7
cdr3_nt: TGTGCCTGGAGGAGGGCACCTAGGGAGCAGTACTTC
cdr3_aa: CAWRRAPREQYF

clone_size: NA
v_call: TRBV13
d_call: NA
j_call: TRBJ1-1
cdr3_nt: TGTGCCAGCAGCTTAGAAAACACTGAAGCTTTCTTT
cdr3_aa: CASSLENTEAFF

clone_size: NA
v_call: TRBV7-7
d_call: TRBD2
j_call: TRBJ2-3
cdr3_nt: TGTGCCAGCAGCTTAGGACTAGCGGGAGGCACAGATACGCAGTATTTT
cdr3_aa: CASSLGLAGGTDTQYF

clone_size: NA
v_call: TRBV11-3
d_call: NA
j_call: TRBJ2-2
cdr3_nt: TGTGCCAGCAGCTTAGAGGGGGGCACCGGGGAGCTGTTTTTT
cdr3_aa: CASSLEGGTGELFF

clone_size: NA
v_call: TRBV25-1
d_call: NA
j_call: TRBJ2-3
cdr3_nt: TGTGCCAGCTCCAGAGGGTGGGGGCATACGCAGTATTTT
cdr3_aa: CASSRGWGHTQYF

clone_size: NA
v_call: TRBV30
d_call: NA
j_call: TRBJ2-1
cdr3_nt: TGTGCCTGGAGACCCCCGGCCTACAATGAGCAGTTCTTC
cdr3_aa: CAWRPPAYNEQFF

clone_size: NA
v_call: TRBV30
d_call: NA
j_call: TRBJ1-1
cdr3_nt: TGTGCCTGGAATAAAGTCGCTAGAACTGAAGCTTTCTTT
cdr3_aa: CAWNKVARTEAFF

clone_size: NA
v_call: TRBV16
d_call: NA
j_call: TRBJ1-5
cdr3_nt: TGTGCCAGCAGCCAACGGGACGGTAATCAGCCCCAGCATTTT
cdr3_aa: CASSQRDGNQPQHF

clone_size: NA
v_call: TRBV27
d_call: NA
j_call: TRBJ1-5
cdr3_nt: TGTGCCAGCAGTCCCTATGGCCTGAATCAGCCCCAGCATTTT
cdr3_aa: CASSPYGLNQPQHF

clone_size: NA
v_call: TRBV25-1
d_call: NA
j_call: TRBJ2-3
cdr3_nt: TGTGCCAGCAGTGGCTCGACGGGCACAGATACGCAGTATTTT
cdr3_aa: CASSGSTGTDTQYF

clone_size: few
v_call: TRBV30
d_call: TRBD1
j_call: TRBJ2-1
cdr3_nt: TGTGCCTGGAGTAACCGGGACAGGAGCCATGAGCAGTTCTTC
cdr3_aa: CAWSNRDRSHEQFF

clone_size: NA
v_call: TRBV4-1
d_call: TRBD1
j_call: TRBJ2-3
cdr3_nt: TGCGCCAGCAGCCATGCACCGGGACAGGGGATAGATACGCAGTATTTT
cdr3_aa: CASSHAPGQGIDTQYF

clone_size: NA
v_call: TRBV5-4
d_call: NA
j_call: TRBJ1-2
cdr3_nt: TGTGCCAGCAGCTCACCAGATAAACACCTCGTTAACTATGGCTACACCTTC
cdr3_aa: CASSSPDKHLVNYGYTF

clone_size: NA
v_call: TRBV5-6
d_call: TRBD1
j_call: TRBJ1-2
cdr3_nt: TGTGCCAGCAGCTTAGCAGGGGGCAGAGGCTACACCTTC
cdr3_aa: CASSLAGGRGYTF

clone_size: NA
v_call: TRBV5-6
d_call: TRBD1
j_call: TRBJ1-5
cdr3_nt: TGTGCCAGCAGCTTCCTCGACAGGGATGGTAATCAGCCCCAGCATTTT
cdr3_aa: CASSFLDRDGNQPQHF

clone_size: NA
v_call: TRBV7-8
d_call: NA
j_call: TRBJ2-1
cdr3_nt: TGTGCCAGCAGCCCCCCGGGGGATTTACGTGAGCAGTTCTTC
cdr3_aa: CASSPPGDLREQFF

clone_size: NA
v_call: TRBV6-1
d_call: NA
j_call: TRBJ2-1
cdr3_nt: TGTGCCAGCACCTACTCCTACAATGAGCAGTTCTTC
cdr3_aa: CASTYSYNEQFF

clone_size: NA
v_call: TRBV19
d_call: NA
j_call: TRBJ1-6
cdr3_nt: TGTGCCAGTAGTCCCCCCACAGGGTTCGTTTCACCCCTCCACTTT
cdr3_aa: CASSPPTGFVSPLHF

clone_size: NA
v_call: TRBV6-6
d_call: TRBD2
j_call: TRBJ2-1
cdr3_nt: TGTGCCAGCAGATCTACTAGCGGACCCTACAATGAGCAGTTCTTC
cdr3_aa: CASRSTSGPYNEQFF

clone_size: NA
v_call: TRBV9
d_call: NA
j_call: TRBJ1-5
cdr3_nt: TGTGCCACCGCCTGGGTATGGGTCCTCCCACATCAGCCCCAGCATTTT
cdr3_aa: CATAWVWVLPHQPQHF

clone_size: once
v_call: TRBV11-1
d_call: NA
j_call: TRBJ2-2
cdr3_nt: TGTGCCAGCCGTCTGGGTGAAGTCCCCGGGGAGCTGTTTTTT
cdr3_aa: CASRLGEVPGELFF

clone_size: NA
v_call: TRBV13
d_call: NA
j_call: TRBJ2-7
cdr3_nt: TGTGCCAGCAGCAAAATCAGGGGGGGCTCCTACGAGCAGTACTTC
cdr3_aa: CASSKIRGGSYEQYF

clone_size: NA
v_call: TRBV19
d_call: NA
j_call: TRBJ2-7
cdr3_nt: TGTGCCAGTAGTATGGGGTCGGGCACCTACGAGCAGTACTTC
cdr3_aa: CASSMGSGTYEQYF

clone_size: NA
v_call: TRBV2
d_call: NA
j_call: TRBJ2-3
cdr3_nt: TGTGCCAGCAGTCCTGACAGCTTT
cdr3_aa: CASSPDSF

clone_size: NA
v_call: TRBV19
d_call: NA
j_call: TRBJ2-2
cdr3_nt: TGTGCCAGTAATCCGGGGCACAACACCGGGGAGCTGTTTTTT
cdr3_aa: CASNPGHNTGELFF

clone_size: NA
v_call: TRBV19
d_call: TRBD1
j_call: TRBJ1-1
cdr3_nt: TGTGCCAGTAGTACCAAGACAGGGGCCACTGAAGCTTTCTTT
cdr3_aa: CASSTKTGATEAFF

clone_size: NA
v_call: TRBV29-1
d_call: NA
j_call: TRBJ1-2
cdr3_nt: TGCAGCGTTGTCTCGGGGCGAGTCTATGGCTACACCTTC
cdr3_aa: CSVVSGRVYGYTF